This passage covers 9 T cell receptor beta chains from one sample sequenced in a study of shared clonotypes between healthy human individuals (dated by TCRdb to 2019 to 2021). Receptor libraries were prepared by the immunoSEQ multiplex PCR assay. The source is immuneACCESS, and TCRdb retained only in-frame sequences with V and J called. Part of the clones is not carried over; for the studies checked, unresolved V genes explain less than half of this, and the remainder is unexplained. Recorded for this sample are approximately 1.5 million clones; 98% of them occurred a single time. The ten biggest clones cover roughly 0.45% of the sample. Sequencing input: naive CD4+ T cells sorted from blood. Explained via the paper, the cell subset or site label denotes: CD45RA+ positively selected. These receptors were obtained from a man aged 25-45 years in good health.

The chain couples TRBV6-6 to TRBJ2-2, with 8 nucleotides matching TRBD2. The V gene end was trimmed by 6 bases and the J gene end by 2 bases; junction bases not matched to a gene: 8. Germline CDR1 and CDR2: MNHNY and SVGAGI (reference sequence). The CDR3 has 16 amino acids. The CDR3 DNA sequence: TGTGCCAGCAGCCTGGTTAGCGGGGCTAACACCGGGGAGCTGTTTTTT. Translated, it gives CASSLVSGANTGELFF.

Points on this clone: Other DNA sequences from this sample encode an identical CDR3 as well. The gene calls are TRBV29-1 and TRBJ2-3; no firm D call. The CDR3 totals 12 residues. Germline-derived CDR1 and CDR2 are SQVTM and ANQGSEA. V lost 4 bases, J lost 0 bases, and 5 bases lay in between. DNA of the CDR3: TGCAGCGTTGCAGAGAGCACAGATACGCAGTATTTT. This sequence encodes CSVAESTDTQYF.

The CDR3 is CASSFTIGDTEAFF. The CDR3 DNA reads as TGTGCCAGCAGTTTTACCATCGGCGACACTGAAGCTTTCTTT. The chain has TRBV28 and TRBJ1-1; no definite D call. Germline assignment: CDR1 MDHEN and CDR2 SYDVKM. This CDR3 contains 14 residues. Trimming pared 3 bases from V and 3 bases from J, leaving 11 bases between.

This clone was observed a single time. V gene TRBV29-1 combines with J gene TRBJ1-2; TRBD1 matches 7 bases. The ends lost 7 bases at V and 5 bases at J; junction bases unmatched: 7. CDR1 SQVTM and CDR2 ANQGSEA come from the germline V gene. The CDR3 sequence is 12 residues long. CDR3 sequence reads: CSAGGVLYGYTF. The CDR3 bases are TGCAGCGCAGGGGGAGTACTATATGGCTACACCTTC.

The rearrangement joins TRBV7-3 to TRBJ2-5, with 9 bases matching TRBD2. This CDR3 has 15 amino acids. The germline V gene has CDR1 SGHTA and CDR2 FQGTGA. With 5 bases clipped from V and 5 bases from J, the junction kept 9 bases outside the gene matches. The CDR3 sequence: CASSQMGSGSETQYF. CDR3 coding DNA: TGTGCCAGCAGCCAAATGGGTAGCGGGAGCGAGACCCAGTACTTC.

The rearrangement links TRBV29-1 to TRBJ2-7; TRBD1 is a possible D gene (5 bases). The CDR3 is 13 amino acids. V was trimmed by 4 bases and J by 5 bases, leaving 15 bases between them. The germline V gene encodes CDR1 SQVTM and CDR2 ANQGSEA. CDR3 loop: CSVGLGRANEQYF. CDR3 nucleotide sequence: TGCAGCGTTGGCCTCGGCAGGGCCAACGAGCAGTACTTC.

V usage is TRBV2 and J usage is TRBJ1-1; 8 bases agree with TRBD1. The CDR3 spans 13 residues. Germline CDR1 is SNHLY and CDR2 is FYNNEI. V was clipped by 10 bases and J by 2 bases; unmatched bases: 6. CDR3 sequence reads: CANHRGENTEAFF. For the CDR3, the DNA is TGTGCCAACCACAGGGGGGAAAACACTGAAGCTTTCTTT.

Remarks on this clone: The limits of the CDR3 on the DNA are not certain, so only TCRdb's listed CDR3 is given. This chain links TRBV9 with TRBJ2-1; the table calls TRBD2, which could not be checked here. The CDR3 extends over 16 residues, inclusive of both ends. Germline V lookup: CDR1 SGDLS, CDR2 YYNGEE. The CDR3 protein is CASSVALGTSCTMGFF.

The gene calls are TRBV7-6 and TRBJ2-2; 8 nucleotides match TRBD2. CDR3 length: 18 amino acids. V lost 0 bases to trimming and J lost 0 bases; unmatched junction nucleotides: 6. Germline CDR1 is SGHVS and CDR2 is FNYEAQ. CDR3 protein: CASSLAVAGGANTGELFF. The CDR3 nucleotides read TGTGCCAGCAGCTTAGCTGTTGCGGGAGGTGCGAACACCGGGGAGCTGTTTTTT.